A selection of T cell receptor beta chains follows, all from one sample in a study of CD8 T cells in Susac syndrome. In TCRdb, the immunoSEQ multiplex PCR reads were re-called with MiXCR into one record per CDR3 protein. Of 140,000 to 150,000 distinct CDR3 sequences listed, 85% to 95% are singletons. Sequencing used CD4+ T cells from PBMCs. The receptors originated from a human donor with multiple sclerosis. Each CDR3 is given with its conserved first and last residue. A D gene is named only where the DNA matches it firmly. Some rows have no size entry. The others give once, few or many, or a class for an expanded clone.

clone size: -; V gene: TRBV5-4; D gene: TRBD2; J gene: TRBJ2-7; CDR3 DNA: TGTGCCAGCAGCCATCCGTATCTAGCGGGGAAGACCGAGCAGTACTTC; CDR3 protein: CASSHPYLAGKTEQYF
clone size: -; V gene: TRBV12-3/TRBV12-4; D gene: -; J gene: TRBJ2-7; CDR3 DNA: TGTGCCAGCAGCCCCAATGATGAGGAAGGAGACGAGCAGTACTTC; CDR3 protein: CASSPNDEEGDEQYF
clone size: -; V gene: TRBV7-2; D gene: -; J gene: TRBJ2-3; CDR3 DNA: TGTGCCAGCACCCGGGGTGGGGGACCAAGCACAGATACGCAGTATTTT; CDR3 protein: CASTRGGGPSTDTQYF
clone size: once; V gene: TRBV6-2/TRBV6-3; D gene: -; J gene: TRBJ2-3; CDR3 DNA: TGTGCCAGCAGTTACTCGAGTGGTGTCGGGGGGCGGCTCACAGATACGCAGTATTTT; CDR3 protein: CASSYSSGVGGRLTDTQYF
clone size: -; V gene: TRBV28; D gene: TRBD1; J gene: TRBJ2-5; CDR3 DNA: TGTGCCAGCAGACGGACAGGGGGCTCCGAGACCCGGTACTTC; CDR3 protein: CASRRTGGSETRYF
clone size: -; V gene: TRBV24-1; D gene: -; J gene: TRBJ1-2; CDR3 DNA: TGTGCCACCAGTGATTTACACGCCCCTGGCTACACCTTC; CDR3 protein: CATSDLHAPGYTF
clone size: -; V gene: TRBV9; D gene: -; J gene: TRBJ1-1; CDR3 DNA: TGTGCCAGCAGCGCCGGGGCGTGGCCAAACACTGAAGCTTTCTTT; CDR3 protein: CASSAGAWPNTEAFF
clone size: -; V gene: TRBV30; D gene: -; J gene: TRBJ2-7; CDR3 DNA: TGTGCCTGGAGGAGGGAGCAACGGGGCGAGCAGTACTTC; CDR3 protein: CAWRREQRGEQYF
clone size: -; V gene: TRBV27; D gene: TRBD1; J gene: TRBJ2-3; CDR3 DNA: TGTGCCAGCAGTTCAGGGGGAATAGATACGCAGTATTTT; CDR3 protein: CASSSGGIDTQYF
clone size: -; V gene: TRBV29-1; D gene: TRBD1; J gene: TRBJ2-1; CDR3 DNA: TGCAGCGTTGCCCGCGCAGGGGGCAGAGATGAGCAGTTCTTC; CDR3 protein: CSVARAGGRDEQFF
clone size: -; V gene: TRBV15; D gene: -; J gene: TRBJ2-1; CDR3 DNA: TGTGCCACCAGCAGAGCGGGGGGCCCCTTCTACAATGAGCAGTTCTTC; CDR3 protein: CATSRAGGPFYNEQFF
clone size: -; V gene: TRBV9; D gene: -; J gene: TRBJ2-5; CDR3 DNA: TGTGCCAGCAGCGTAGAACCAGGGCAGCGGGAGACCCAGTACTTC; CDR3 protein: CASSVEPGQRETQYF
clone size: once; V gene: TRBV6-2/TRBV6-3; D gene: -; J gene: TRBJ1-5; CDR3 DNA: TGTGCCAGCAGTTCCTGGGGTGATCAGCCCCAGCATTTT; CDR3 protein: CASSSWGDQPQHF
clone size: -; V gene: TRBV12-3/TRBV12-4; D gene: -; J gene: TRBJ2-3; CDR3 DNA: TGTGCCAGCAGTGACCCCCCTAGAGATACGCAGTATTTT; CDR3 protein: CASSDPPRDTQYF
clone size: -; V gene: TRBV12-3/TRBV12-4; D gene: -; J gene: TRBJ2-2; CDR3 DNA: TGTGCCAGCAGGCTCGACGGGGAGCTGTTTTTT; CDR3 protein: CASRLDGELFF
clone size: -; V gene: TRBV5-5; D gene: TRBD2; J gene: TRBJ2-7; CDR3 DNA: TGTGCCAGCAGCTTGATTACGGGAGGGTCCTACGAGCAGTACTTC; CDR3 protein: CASSLITGGSYEQYF
clone size: -; V gene: TRBV29-1; D gene: -; J gene: TRBJ1-2; CDR3 DNA: TGCAGCGCCCTTAAAGGGGCGTATGGCTACACCTTC; CDR3 protein: CSALKGAYGYTF
clone size: -; V gene: TRBV4-1; D gene: TRBD2; J gene: TRBJ2-5; CDR3 DNA: TGCGCCAGCAGCCAAGTGGGACTAGCGCCTGAGACCCAGTACTTC; CDR3 protein: CASSQVGLAPETQYF
clone size: -; V gene: TRBV5-1; D gene: TRBD1; J gene: TRBJ2-2; CDR3 DNA: TGCGCCAGCGGACAGGCGAACACCGGGGAGCTGTTTTTT; CDR3 protein: CASGQANTGELFF
clone size: -; V gene: TRBV6-5; D gene: TRBD1; J gene: TRBJ2-7; CDR3 DNA: TGTGCCAGCAAAAGGGACAGGGGCTTTGTACGAGGGCAGTACTTC; CDR3 protein: CASKRDRGFVRGQYF
clone size: -; V gene: TRBV7-2; D gene: -; J gene: TRBJ1-6; CDR3 DNA: TGTGCCAGCAGCTTCGAAAGGAATTCACCCCTCCACTTT; CDR3 protein: CASSFERNSPLHF
clone size: -; V gene: TRBV20-1; D gene: -; J gene: TRBJ2-5; CDR3 DNA: TGCAGTGCGAGACTAGTTTTGGAGACCCAGTACTTC; CDR3 protein: CSARLVLETQYF
clone size: -; V gene: TRBV5-1; D gene: -; J gene: TRBJ1-6; CDR3 DNA: TGCGCCAGCAGCTTGGAGACTTATAATTCACCCCTCCACTTT; CDR3 protein: CASSLETYNSPLHF
clone size: once; V gene: TRBV4-3; D gene: -; J gene: TRBJ1-4; CDR3 DNA: TGCGCCAGCAGCCGAGCGACAGTCAGCGCGTTAGGTGAAAAACTGTTTTTT; CDR3 protein: CASSRATVSALGEKLFF
clone size: -; V gene: TRBV27; D gene: TRBD2; J gene: TRBJ2-7; CDR3 DNA: TGTGCCAGCAGAAATCTAAAAACTAGCGGGAGGGCCCACGAGCAGTACTTC; CDR3 protein: CASRNLKTSGRAHEQYF
clone size: -; V gene: TRBV30; D gene: -; J gene: TRBJ1-4; CDR3 DNA: TGTGCCTGGGGACCCGTTGAAAAACTGTTTTTT; CDR3 protein: CAWGPVEKLFF